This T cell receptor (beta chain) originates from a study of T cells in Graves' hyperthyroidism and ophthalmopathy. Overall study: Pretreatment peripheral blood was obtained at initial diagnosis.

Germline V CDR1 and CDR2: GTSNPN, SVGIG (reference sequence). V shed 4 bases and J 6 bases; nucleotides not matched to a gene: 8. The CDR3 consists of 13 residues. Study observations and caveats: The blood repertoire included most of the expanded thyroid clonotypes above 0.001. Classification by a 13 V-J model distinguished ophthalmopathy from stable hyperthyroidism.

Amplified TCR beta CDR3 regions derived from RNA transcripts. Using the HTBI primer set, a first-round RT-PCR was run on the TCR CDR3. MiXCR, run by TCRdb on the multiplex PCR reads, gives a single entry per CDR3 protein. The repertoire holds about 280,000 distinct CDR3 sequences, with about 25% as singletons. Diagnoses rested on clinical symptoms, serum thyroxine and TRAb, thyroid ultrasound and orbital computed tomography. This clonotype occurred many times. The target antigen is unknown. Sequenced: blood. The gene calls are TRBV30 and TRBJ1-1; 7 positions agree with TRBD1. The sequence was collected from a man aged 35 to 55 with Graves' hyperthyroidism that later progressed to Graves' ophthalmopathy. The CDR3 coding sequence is TGTGCCTGGACCTCGACAGGGTTCTCTGAAGCTTTCTTT. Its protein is CAWTSTGFSEAFF. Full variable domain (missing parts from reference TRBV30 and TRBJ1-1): SQTIHQWPATLVQPVGSPLSLECTVEGTSNPNLYWYRQAAGRGLQLLFYSVGIGQISSEVPQNLSASRPQDRQFILSSKKLLLSDSGFYLCAWTSTGFSEAFFGQGTRLTVV.